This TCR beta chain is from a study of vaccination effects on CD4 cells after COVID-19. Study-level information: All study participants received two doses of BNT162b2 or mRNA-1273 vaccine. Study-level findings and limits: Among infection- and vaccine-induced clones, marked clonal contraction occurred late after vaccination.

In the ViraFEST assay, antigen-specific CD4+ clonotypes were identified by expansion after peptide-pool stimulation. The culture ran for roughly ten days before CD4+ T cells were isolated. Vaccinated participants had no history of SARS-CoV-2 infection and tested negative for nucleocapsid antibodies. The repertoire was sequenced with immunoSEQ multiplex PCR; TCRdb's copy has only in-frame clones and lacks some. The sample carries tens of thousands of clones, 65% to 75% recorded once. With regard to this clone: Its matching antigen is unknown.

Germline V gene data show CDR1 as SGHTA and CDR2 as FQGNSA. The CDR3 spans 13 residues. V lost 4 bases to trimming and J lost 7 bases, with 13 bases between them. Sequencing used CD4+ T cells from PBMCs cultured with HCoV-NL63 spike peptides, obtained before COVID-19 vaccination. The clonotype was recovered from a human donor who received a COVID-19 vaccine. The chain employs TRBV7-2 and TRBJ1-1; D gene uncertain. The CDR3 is CASSSLWGSEAFF. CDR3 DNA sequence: TGTGCCAGCAGCTCCCTTTGGGGAAGTGAAGCTTTCTTT.